This T cell receptor beta chain comes out of a study of T cell repertoires in cytomegalovirus infection. About the study: Indications of both CMV infection and matching HLA type were provided by public TCR beta signatures.

TCRdb re-analysed the reads in MiXCR, keeping a single row per CDR3 protein. The repertoire holds around 630,000 distinct CDR3 sequences, with roughly a quarter as singletons. The V end lost 4 bases, the J end lost 4 bases, and 14 bases lay between the germline ends. The germline gives CDR1 LGHNA, CDR2 YSLEER. The CDR3 has 15 amino acids. In this sample, this clonotype turned up a few times. Its target is unknown. Study-level findings and limits: The study found HLA-C-restricted CMV-specific TCR beta clonotypes dominating the ex vivo response.

Source material: CD8+ T cells from PBMCs. The chain joins TRBV4-3 to TRBJ1-5; possibly TRBD1 for D (6 bases). This TCR derives from a human donor in good health (CMV status not recorded). Some clones in this sample may be carry-over from other donors' samples. CDR3: CASSPKGGGNQPQHF. Here the CDR3 DNA reads TGCGCCAGCAGCCCGAAAGGGGGAGGAAATCAGCCCCAGCATTTT.